This entry concerns a single T cell receptor beta chain. Library preparation (for TCRbeta) was performed with unique molecular identifiers. MiXCR, applied by TCRdb to the PCR reads, yields one record per CDR3 protein. The table includes some 550,000 distinct CDR3 sequences, around 19% detected once. The record originates from a study of T-cell reconstitution after alpha-beta-depleted transplantation in children. Germline lookup yields CDR1 SQVTM and CDR2 ANQGSEA. V lost 2 bases to trimming and J lost 5 bases, with 7 bases between them. The CDR3 runs 11 residues. The sequence was collected from a human donor who donated a stem cell graft to a child with acute lymphoblastic leukemia. This chain links TRBV29-1 with TRBJ2-7, with D perhaps matching TRBD2 (5 bases). The sample here was PBMCs from the stem cell graft donor, taken from the stem cell graft. The CDR3 nucleotides are TGCAGCGTTGAACACGGGAACGAGCAGTACTTC. The encoded protein is CSVEHGNEQYF.